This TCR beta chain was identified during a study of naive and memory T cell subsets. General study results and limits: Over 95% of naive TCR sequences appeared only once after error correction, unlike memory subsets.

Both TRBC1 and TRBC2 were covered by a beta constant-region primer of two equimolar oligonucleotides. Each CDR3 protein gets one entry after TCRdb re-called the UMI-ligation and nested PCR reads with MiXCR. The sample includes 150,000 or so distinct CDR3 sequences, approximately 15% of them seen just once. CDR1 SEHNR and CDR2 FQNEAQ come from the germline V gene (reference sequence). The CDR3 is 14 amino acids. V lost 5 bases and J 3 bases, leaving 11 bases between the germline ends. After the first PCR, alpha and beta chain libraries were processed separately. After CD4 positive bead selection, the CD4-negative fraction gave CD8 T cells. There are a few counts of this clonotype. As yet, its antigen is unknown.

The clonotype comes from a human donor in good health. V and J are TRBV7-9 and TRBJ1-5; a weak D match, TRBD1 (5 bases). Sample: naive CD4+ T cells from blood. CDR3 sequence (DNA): TGTGCCAGCAGCGGTACAGGTTACAATCAGCCCCAGCATTTT. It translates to CASSGTGYNQPQHF. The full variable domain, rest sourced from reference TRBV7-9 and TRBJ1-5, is DTGVSQNPRHKITKRGQNVTFRCDPISEHNRLYWYRQTLGQGPEFLTYFQNEAQLEKSRLLSDRFSAERPKGSFSTLEIQRTEQGDSAMYLCASSGTGYNQPQHFGDGTRLSIL.